This is a list of T cell receptor beta chains from one sample in a study of blood T cell repertoires in COVID-19. Profiling relied on immunoSEQ multiplex PCR, and the TCRdb table lists in-frame clones only, not all of them. The sample carries 150,000 to 200,000 clones, about 90% recorded once. The sequencing input was peripheral blood. All receptors derive from a woman in her seventies with acute or convalescent COVID-19. Both conserved end residues are part of each CDR3. Fields, in order: J gene, V gene, clone size, D gene, CDR3 DNA, CDR3 protein. D genes are given only for firm matches. Where a row states a size, it is once, few, many or the class of an expanded clone; other rows omit it.

j_call: TRBJ1-4; v_call: TRBV6-2/TRBV6-3; clone_size: -; d_call: TRBD1; cdr3_nt: TGTGCCAGCAGTTACCGACAGGGTAATGAAAAACTGTTTTTT; cdr3_aa: CASSYRQGNEKLFF
j_call: TRBJ1-5; v_call: TRBV20-1; clone_size: -; d_call: -; cdr3_nt: TGCAGTGCCTTGAGCAATCAGCCCCAGCATTTT; cdr3_aa: CSALSNQPQHF
j_call: TRBJ1-5; v_call: TRBV6-6; clone_size: -; d_call: TRBD1; cdr3_nt: TGTGCCAGCAGTTACAGACAGGGTGGGACGCCCCAGCATTTT; cdr3_aa: CASSYRQGGTPQHF
j_call: TRBJ1-4; v_call: TRBV11-2; clone_size: -; d_call: TRBD1; cdr3_nt: TGTGCCAGCAGCCGACAGGGTAATGAAAAACTGTTTTTT; cdr3_aa: CASSRQGNEKLFF
j_call: TRBJ2-7; v_call: TRBV13; clone_size: -; d_call: TRBD1; cdr3_nt: TGTGCCAGCAGCTCCAGGGGCAGAGGGGGCCACGAGCAGTACTTC; cdr3_aa: CASSSRGRGGHEQYF
j_call: TRBJ1-5; v_call: TRBV28; clone_size: -; d_call: TRBD1; cdr3_nt: TGTGCCAGCAGGCGCGCCGGGACAGGAGGTATGCCCCAGCATTTT; cdr3_aa: CASRRAGTGGMPQHF
j_call: TRBJ1-3; v_call: TRBV4-1; clone_size: few; d_call: TRBD1; cdr3_nt: TGCGCCAGCAGCCACAGGACAGGGGACTCTGGAAACACCATATATTTT; cdr3_aa: CASSHRTGDSGNTIYF
j_call: TRBJ2-1; v_call: TRBV27; clone_size: -; d_call: -; cdr3_nt: TGTGCCAGCAGTTTAGTCCCGGGTAGGCAGTTCTTC; cdr3_aa: CASSLVPGRQFF
j_call: TRBJ1-6; v_call: TRBV6-2/TRBV6-3; clone_size: -; d_call: -; cdr3_nt: TGTGCCAGCAGTACGGTTAATTCACCCCTCCACTTT; cdr3_aa: CASSTVNSPLHF
j_call: TRBJ2-5; v_call: TRBV28; clone_size: -; d_call: -; cdr3_nt: TGTGCCAGCAGTAAGCCCGGGACTGAAGGGACCCAGTACTTC; cdr3_aa: CASSKPGTEGTQYF
j_call: TRBJ2-7; v_call: TRBV6-1; clone_size: -; d_call: TRBD1; cdr3_nt: TGTGCCAGCAGTTTAGGACAGGGCGTCCACGAGCAGTACTTC; cdr3_aa: CASSLGQGVHEQYF
j_call: TRBJ1-2; v_call: TRBV6-5; clone_size: once; d_call: -; cdr3_nt: TGTGCCAGCAGTCTAGGGGACACGGGCTATGGCTACACCTTC; cdr3_aa: CASSLGDTGYGYTF
j_call: TRBJ1-2; v_call: TRBV5-6; clone_size: -; d_call: -; cdr3_nt: TGTGCCAGCAGCTTCGCTCAGGCTCCTAACTATGGCTACACCTTC; cdr3_aa: CASSFAQAPNYGYTF
j_call: TRBJ2-2; v_call: TRBV5-1; clone_size: -; d_call: TRBD1; cdr3_nt: TGCGCCAGCAGCCCGACAGGGAACCAGAACACCGGGGAGCTGTTTTTT; cdr3_aa: CASSPTGNQNTGELFF
j_call: TRBJ2-7; v_call: TRBV28; clone_size: -; d_call: TRBD1; cdr3_nt: TGTGCCAGCCGCAGACAGGGGGCCTACGAGCAGTACTTC; cdr3_aa: CASRRQGAYEQYF
j_call: TRBJ2-5; v_call: TRBV14; clone_size: -; d_call: -; cdr3_nt: TGTGCCAGCAGCCGCCACTCGACAATACAAGAGACCCAGTACTTC; cdr3_aa: CASSRHSTIQETQYF
j_call: TRBJ1-6; v_call: TRBV21-1; clone_size: -; d_call: -; cdr3_nt: TGTGCCAGCAGCAAATTGGGGGGGCTCGGGACAGGGGATTCACCCCTCCACTTT; cdr3_aa: CASSKLGGLGTGDSPLHF
j_call: TRBJ2-7; v_call: TRBV2; clone_size: -; d_call: -; cdr3_nt: TGTGCCAGCAAAATTCGCACAGCCTCCGAGCAGTACTTC; cdr3_aa: CASKIRTASEQYF
j_call: TRBJ1-2; v_call: TRBV5-1; clone_size: -; d_call: -; cdr3_nt: TGCGCCAGCAGCCTGACAGGAGATAGCTATGGCTACACCTTC; cdr3_aa: CASSLTGDSYGYTF
j_call: TRBJ2-2; v_call: TRBV5-1; clone_size: -; d_call: -; cdr3_nt: TGCGCCAGCAGCTTGACTAACACCGGGGAGCTGTTTTTT; cdr3_aa: CASSLTNTGELFF
j_call: TRBJ1-4; v_call: TRBV5-1; clone_size: -; d_call: TRBD1; cdr3_nt: TGCGCCAGCAGCTTGGGGGTCACCGGGACAGTTACAACTAATGAAAAACTGTTTTTT; cdr3_aa: CASSLGVTGTVTTNEKLFF
j_call: TRBJ2-6; v_call: TRBV5-1; clone_size: -; d_call: TRBD2; cdr3_nt: TGCGCCAGCAGCTTGGTCCAGGGAGGGGCTTCTGGGGCCAACGTCCTGACTTTC; cdr3_aa: CASSLVQGGASGANVLTF
j_call: TRBJ1-3; v_call: TRBV25-1; clone_size: once; d_call: -; cdr3_nt: TGTGCCAGCAGTGACCCCGGGAATCCAGCGGCCAAAAACACCATATATTTT; cdr3_aa: CASSDPGNPAAKNTIYF
j_call: TRBJ1-2; v_call: TRBV6-2/TRBV6-3; clone_size: -; d_call: TRBD1; cdr3_nt: TGTGCCAGCAGTGACAGGGGTAACTATGGCTACACCTTC; cdr3_aa: CASSDRGNYGYTF
j_call: TRBJ2-7; v_call: TRBV28; clone_size: -; d_call: TRBD2; cdr3_nt: TGTGCCAGCAGTATTAGCGGGATACTTAACGAGCAGTACTTC; cdr3_aa: CASSISGILNEQYF
j_call: TRBJ2-1; v_call: TRBV18; clone_size: -; d_call: TRBD2; cdr3_nt: TGTGCCAGCTCACCGCTAGCGGCCTCCCTCAATGAGCAGTTCTTC; cdr3_aa: CASSPLAASLNEQFF
j_call: TRBJ2-5; v_call: TRBV4-1; clone_size: once; d_call: -; cdr3_nt: TGCGCCAGCAGCCAAGATAGGCTAGCGAGGGAGACCCAGTACTTC; cdr3_aa: CASSQDRLARETQYF
j_call: TRBJ1-5; v_call: TRBV5-6; clone_size: -; d_call: TRBD1; cdr3_nt: TGTGCCAGCAGCGATGGGACAGGGAAAAATCAGCCCCAGCATTTT; cdr3_aa: CASSDGTGKNQPQHF
j_call: TRBJ2-5; v_call: TRBV5-1; clone_size: -; d_call: TRBD2; cdr3_nt: TGCGCCAGCAGCAACTCCCCGGGACTAGCGAACGGGGGCCCCGGGGAGACCCAGTACTTC; cdr3_aa: CASSNSPGLANGGPGETQYF
j_call: TRBJ2-5; v_call: TRBV11-2; clone_size: -; d_call: -; cdr3_nt: TGTGCCAGCAGCCTTCGGAGGGGAGGGACCCAGTACTTC; cdr3_aa: CASSLRRGGTQYF
j_call: TRBJ2-1; v_call: TRBV5-1; clone_size: -; d_call: TRBD1; cdr3_nt: TGCGCCAGCACGACAGGGGCCTACAATGAGCAGTTCTTC; cdr3_aa: CASTTGAYNEQFF
j_call: TRBJ1-2; v_call: TRBV10-3; clone_size: -; d_call: -; cdr3_nt: TGTGCCATCAGTGAGTTAAGGGAGGCGTATGGCTACACCTTC; cdr3_aa: CAISELREAYGYTF
j_call: TRBJ2-2; v_call: TRBV5-1; clone_size: -; d_call: -; cdr3_nt: TGCGCCAGCAGCTTGGAATCGGTGACTACCGGGGAGCTGTTTTTT; cdr3_aa: CASSLESVTTGELFF
j_call: TRBJ2-5; v_call: TRBV5-6; clone_size: -; d_call: TRBD1; cdr3_nt: TGTGCCAGCAGTTTGGGACAGCAAGAGACCCAGTACTTC; cdr3_aa: CASSLGQQETQYF
j_call: TRBJ1-2; v_call: TRBV6-5; clone_size: -; d_call: -; cdr3_nt: TGTGCCAGCAGGGGGCGCGGCTATGGCTACACCTTC; cdr3_aa: CASRGRGYGYTF
j_call: TRBJ2-7; v_call: TRBV7-2; clone_size: -; d_call: -; cdr3_nt: TGTGCCAGCAGCTCAACCCCGGGACACTACGAGCAGTACTTC; cdr3_aa: CASSSTPGHYEQYF
j_call: TRBJ1-1; v_call: TRBV20-1; clone_size: few; d_call: -; cdr3_nt: TGCAGTGCTAGTCCTTCGAACACTGAAGCTTTCTTT; cdr3_aa: CSASPSNTEAFF
j_call: TRBJ1-1; v_call: TRBV20-1; clone_size: -; d_call: -; cdr3_nt: TGCAGTGCTAAGCTGAACACTGAAGCTTTCTTT; cdr3_aa: CSAKLNTEAFF
j_call: TRBJ1-4; v_call: TRBV6-6; clone_size: -; d_call: TRBD1; cdr3_nt: TGTGCCAGCGGTAAAGGACAGGGAATTGAAAAACTGTTTTTT; cdr3_aa: CASGKGQGIEKLFF
j_call: TRBJ2-3; v_call: TRBV5-8; clone_size: few; d_call: -; cdr3_nt: TGTGCCAGCTTCGATAGCGGCCTACGCACAGATACGCAGTATTTT; cdr3_aa: CASFDSGLRTDTQYF
j_call: TRBJ2-3; v_call: TRBV2; clone_size: -; d_call: -; cdr3_nt: TGTGCCAGCAGTATCGACAGAGGAGCTAAGTATTTT; cdr3_aa: CASSIDRGAKYF
j_call: TRBJ2-5; v_call: TRBV5-1; clone_size: -; d_call: TRBD1; cdr3_nt: TGCGCCAGCAGCCGGAGAGGCCAGGGGGCTAACCAAGAGACCCAGTACTTC; cdr3_aa: CASSRRGQGANQETQYF